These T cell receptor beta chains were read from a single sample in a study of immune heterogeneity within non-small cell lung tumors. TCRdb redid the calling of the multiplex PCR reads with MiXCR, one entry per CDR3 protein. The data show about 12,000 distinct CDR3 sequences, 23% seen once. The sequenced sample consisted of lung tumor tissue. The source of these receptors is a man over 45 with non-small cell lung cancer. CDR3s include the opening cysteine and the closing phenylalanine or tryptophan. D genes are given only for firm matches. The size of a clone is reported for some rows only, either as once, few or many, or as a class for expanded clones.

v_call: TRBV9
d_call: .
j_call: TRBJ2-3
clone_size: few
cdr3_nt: TGTGCCAGCAGCGTAGAGTTTGGGGGATCTAGCACAGATACGCAGTATTTT
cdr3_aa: CASSVEFGGSSTDTQYF

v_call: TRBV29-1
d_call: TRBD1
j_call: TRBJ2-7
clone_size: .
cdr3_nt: TGCAGCGTCCGGACAGGGAAATACGAGCAGTACTTC
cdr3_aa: CSVRTGKYEQYF

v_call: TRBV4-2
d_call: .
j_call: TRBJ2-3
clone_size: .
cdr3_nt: TGTGCCAGCAGCCAAGAGACTAGATTGACAGATACGCAGTATTTT
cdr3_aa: CASSQETRLTDTQYF

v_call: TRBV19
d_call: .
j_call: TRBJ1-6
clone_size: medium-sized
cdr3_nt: TGTGCCAGTAGTGGAATCGACAGCTATAATTCACCCCTCCACTTT
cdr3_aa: CASSGIDSYNSPLHF

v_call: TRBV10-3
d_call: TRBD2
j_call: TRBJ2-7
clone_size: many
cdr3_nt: TGTGCCATCAGGGGACTAGCGGGAACCGACGAGCAGTACTTC
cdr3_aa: CAIRGLAGTDEQYF

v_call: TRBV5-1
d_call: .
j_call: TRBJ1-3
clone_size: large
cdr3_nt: TGCGCCAGCAGCCCACTCGACAGGATGGGTGGAAACACCATATATTTT
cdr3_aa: CASSPLDRMGGNTIYF

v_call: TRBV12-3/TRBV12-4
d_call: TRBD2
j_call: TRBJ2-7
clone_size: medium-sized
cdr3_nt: TGTGCCAGCAGACGGACTAGCGGGAGTACCTACGAGCAGTACTTC
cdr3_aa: CASRRTSGSTYEQYF

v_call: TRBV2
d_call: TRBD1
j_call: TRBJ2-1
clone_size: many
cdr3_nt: TGTGCCAGCAGTGAAGTGAGTGACAGGGATAAGTTCTTC
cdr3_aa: CASSEVSDRDKFF

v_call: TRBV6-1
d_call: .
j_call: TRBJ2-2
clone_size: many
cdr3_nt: TGTGCCAGCAGTCCGGTGAGACTCCCTCGGAACACCGGGGAGCTGTTTTTT
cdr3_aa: CASSPVRLPRNTGELFF

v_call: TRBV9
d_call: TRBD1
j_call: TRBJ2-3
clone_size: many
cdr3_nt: TGTGCCAGCAGCGTAGGAGACAGGGCAGATACGCAGTATTTT
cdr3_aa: CASSVGDRADTQYF

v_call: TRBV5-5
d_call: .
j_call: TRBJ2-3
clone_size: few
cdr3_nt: TGTGCCCGCAGCTTTACAGATACAGATACGCAGTATTTT
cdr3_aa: CARSFTDTDTQYF

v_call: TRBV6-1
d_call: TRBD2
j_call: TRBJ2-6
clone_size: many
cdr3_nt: TGTGCCAGCAGTTACACCTTCACTAGCGCTGGGGCCAACGTCCTGACTTTC
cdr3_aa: CASSYTFTSAGANVLTF

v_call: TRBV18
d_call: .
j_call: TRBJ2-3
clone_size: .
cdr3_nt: TGTGCCAGCTCCCCACGGATTTCGACAGATACGCTGTATTTT
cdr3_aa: CASSPRISTDTLYF

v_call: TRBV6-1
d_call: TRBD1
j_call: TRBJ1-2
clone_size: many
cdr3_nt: TGTGCCAGCAGTAGAGCCGGGACAGCGACCTATGGCTACACCTTC
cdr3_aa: CASSRAGTATYGYTF

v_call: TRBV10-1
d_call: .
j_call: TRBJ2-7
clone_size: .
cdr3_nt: TGCGCCAGCAGTGAGGGGTACGAGCAGTACTTC
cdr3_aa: CASSEGYEQYF

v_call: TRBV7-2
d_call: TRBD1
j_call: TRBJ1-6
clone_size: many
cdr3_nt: TGTGCCAGCAGAGGGGGGAGACAGGGAAATTCACCCCTCCACTTT
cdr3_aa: CASRGGRQGNSPLHF

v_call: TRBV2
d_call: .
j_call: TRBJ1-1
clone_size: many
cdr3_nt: TGTGCCAGCAGAGGAGACCGGGACATAACCAACACTGAAGCTTTCTTT
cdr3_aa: CASRGDRDITNTEAFF

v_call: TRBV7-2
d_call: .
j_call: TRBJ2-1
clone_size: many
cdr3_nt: TGTGCCAGCAGCTTAGGCCCGAGCTCCTACAATGAGCAGTTCTTC
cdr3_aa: CASSLGPSSYNEQFF

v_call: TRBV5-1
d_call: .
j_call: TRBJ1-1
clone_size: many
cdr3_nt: TGCGCCAGCAGCTTGACAGGGCAGAGGAACACTGAAGCTTTCTTT
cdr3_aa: CASSLTGQRNTEAFF

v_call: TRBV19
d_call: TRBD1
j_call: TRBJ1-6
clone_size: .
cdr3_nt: TGTGCCAGTAGTCCGACAGGGAATTCAGCGCTCCACTTT
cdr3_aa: CASSPTGNSALHF

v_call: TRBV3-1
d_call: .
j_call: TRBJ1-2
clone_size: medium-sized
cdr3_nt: TGTGCCAGCAGCCAAGGGGTGGAGTACTATGGCTACACCTTC
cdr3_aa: CASSQGVEYYGYTF

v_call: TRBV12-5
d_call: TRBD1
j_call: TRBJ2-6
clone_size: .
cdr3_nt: TGTGCTAGTGGTTTGTGGTCAGGGGGTAGAAGGGCCAACGTCCTGACTTTC
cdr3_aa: CASGLWSGGRRANVLTF

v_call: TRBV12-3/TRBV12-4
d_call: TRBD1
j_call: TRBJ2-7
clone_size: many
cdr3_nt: TGTGCCAGCACCCCCGGGACAGGATCCTACGAGCAGTACTTC
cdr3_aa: CASTPGTGSYEQYF

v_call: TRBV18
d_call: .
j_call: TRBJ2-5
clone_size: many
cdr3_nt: TGTGCCAGCTCCTCCGGGGGAGGAGGAGAGACCCAGTACTTC
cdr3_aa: CASSSGGGGETQYF

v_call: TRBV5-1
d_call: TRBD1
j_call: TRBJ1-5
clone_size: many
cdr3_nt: TGCGCCAGCAGCTTGGGACCCGGGACAGGGGGCGGTCAGCCCCAGCATTTT
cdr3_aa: CASSLGPGTGGGQPQHF

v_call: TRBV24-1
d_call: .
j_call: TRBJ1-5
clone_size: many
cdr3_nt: TGTGCCACCAACCAATTTCGGGATCAGCCCCAGCATTTT
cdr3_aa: CATNQFRDQPQHF

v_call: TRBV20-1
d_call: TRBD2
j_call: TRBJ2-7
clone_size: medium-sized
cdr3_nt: TGCAGTGCTAGACTAGCGGGCAGCTCCTACGAGCAGTACTTC
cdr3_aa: CSARLAGSSYEQYF

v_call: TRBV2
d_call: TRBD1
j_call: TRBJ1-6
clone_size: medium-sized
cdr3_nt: TGTGCCAGCAGTTCGACGGACAGGGGGAAACCCCTCCACTTT
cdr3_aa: CASSSTDRGKPLHF

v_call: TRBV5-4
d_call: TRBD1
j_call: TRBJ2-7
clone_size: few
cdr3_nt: TGTGCCAGCAGCTCCTCAGGGGGAACGAATTACCTCTACGAGCAGTACTTC
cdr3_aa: CASSSSGGTNYLYEQYF

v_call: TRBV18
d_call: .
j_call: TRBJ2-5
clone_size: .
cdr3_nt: TGTGCCAGCTCTCCCGGGATAAGAGGGGAGGAGACCCAGTACTTC
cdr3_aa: CASSPGIRGEETQYF

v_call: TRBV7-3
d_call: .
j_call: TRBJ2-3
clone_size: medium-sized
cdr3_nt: TGTGCCAGCAGCTTGTTAGCGGTAGGCACAGATACGCAGTATTTT
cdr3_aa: CASSLLAVGTDTQYF

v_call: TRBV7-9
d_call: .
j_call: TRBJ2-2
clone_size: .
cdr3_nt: TGTGCCAGCAGCTTTCAGCTCTCAGGGGCCGGGGAGCTGTTTTTT
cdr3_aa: CASSFQLSGAGELFF

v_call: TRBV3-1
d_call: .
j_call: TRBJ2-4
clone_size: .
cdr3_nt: TGTGCCAGCAGCCAAAAGGGGAGAGGCGACATTCAGTACTTC
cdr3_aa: CASSQKGRGDIQYF

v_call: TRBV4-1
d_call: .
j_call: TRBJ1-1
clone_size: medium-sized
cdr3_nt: TGCGCCAGCACCACCTCTCCGGGAGCCGCGACTTCCGAGGCTTTCTTT
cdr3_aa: CASTTSPGAATSEAFF

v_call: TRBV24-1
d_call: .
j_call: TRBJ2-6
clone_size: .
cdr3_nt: TGTGCCACCAGTGGAGGCTCTGGGGCCAACGTCCTGACTTTC
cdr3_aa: CATSGGSGANVLTF

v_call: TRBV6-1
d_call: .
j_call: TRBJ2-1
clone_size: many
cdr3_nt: TGTGCCAGCAGTGAAGAAGGGGGGGAGTACAATGAGCAGTTCTTC
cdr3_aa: CASSEEGGEYNEQFF

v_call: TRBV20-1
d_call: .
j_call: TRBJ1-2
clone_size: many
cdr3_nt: TGCAGTGCTAGAGAACAGGGCCCCTATGGCTACACCTTC
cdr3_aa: CSAREQGPYGYTF

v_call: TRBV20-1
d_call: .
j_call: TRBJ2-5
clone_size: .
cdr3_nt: TGCAGTGCTACGGCAGAGCGCCAAGAGACCCAGTACTTC
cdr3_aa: CSATAERQETQYF

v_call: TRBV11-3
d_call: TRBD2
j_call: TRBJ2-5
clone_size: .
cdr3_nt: TGTGCCAGCAGCCCGGGACTAGCGGGAGCAGGCGAGACCCAGTACTTC
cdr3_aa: CASSPGLAGAGETQYF

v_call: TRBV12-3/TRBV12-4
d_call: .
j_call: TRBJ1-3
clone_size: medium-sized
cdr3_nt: TGTGCCAGCAGCTCTAGCATGGACTCAGCTGGAAACACCATATATTTT
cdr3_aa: CASSSSMDSAGNTIYF

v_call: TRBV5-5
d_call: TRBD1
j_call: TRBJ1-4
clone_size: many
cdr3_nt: TGTGCCAGCAGCTTGGTGGACAGGGGAGGAACTAATGAAAAACTGTTTTTT
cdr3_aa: CASSLVDRGGTNEKLFF

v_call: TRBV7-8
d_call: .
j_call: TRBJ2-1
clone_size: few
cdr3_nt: TGTGCCAGCAGCTTAGGACCATCCGGGACTTGGTTAGAGGAGACGAATGAGCAGTTCTTC
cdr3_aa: CASSLGPSGTWLEETNEQFF

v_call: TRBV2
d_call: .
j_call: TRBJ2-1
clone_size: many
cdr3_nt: TGTGCCAGCAGTGTCCAGGGGTACAATGAGCAGTTCTTC
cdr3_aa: CASSVQGYNEQFF

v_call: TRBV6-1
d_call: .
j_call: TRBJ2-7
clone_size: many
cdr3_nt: TGTGCCAGCAGTAACCCCGGGGGCTACGAGCAGTACTTC
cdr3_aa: CASSNPGGYEQYF

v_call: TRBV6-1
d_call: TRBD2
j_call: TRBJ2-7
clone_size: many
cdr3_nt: TGTGCCAGCAGTTACCTAGCGGGAGAGTACGAGCAGTACTTC
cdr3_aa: CASSYLAGEYEQYF

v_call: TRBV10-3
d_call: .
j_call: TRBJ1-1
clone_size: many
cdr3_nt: TGTGCCATCGCCCCGACAGAGAACACTGAAGCTTTCTTT
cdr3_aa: CAIAPTENTEAFF

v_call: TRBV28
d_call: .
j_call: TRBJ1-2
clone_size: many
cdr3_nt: TGTGCCAGCACCACAGGAGGTCTCAACTATGGCTACACCTTC
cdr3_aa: CASTTGGLNYGYTF

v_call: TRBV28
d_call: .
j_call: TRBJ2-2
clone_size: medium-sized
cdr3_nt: TGTGCCAGCAGTGGGACGGTAGAAACCGGGGAGCTGTTTTTT
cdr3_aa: CASSGTVETGELFF

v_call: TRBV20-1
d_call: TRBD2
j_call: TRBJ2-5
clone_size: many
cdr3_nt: TGCAGTGCTATTGATAGGCGGGGGTTGGAGACCCAGTACTTC
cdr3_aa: CSAIDRRGLETQYF

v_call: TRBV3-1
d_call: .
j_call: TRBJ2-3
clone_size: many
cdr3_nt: TGTGCCAGCAGCCAAGCTGGCGGAGATACGCAGTATTTT
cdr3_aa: CASSQAGGDTQYF

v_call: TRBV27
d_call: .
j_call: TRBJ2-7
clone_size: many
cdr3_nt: TGTGCCAGCAGTCAACAACAGGGTCGGCAGTACTTC
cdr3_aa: CASSQQQGRQYF

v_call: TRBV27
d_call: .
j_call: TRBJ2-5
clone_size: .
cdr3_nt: TGTACCAGCAGTCCCGACAGAGTCCAAGAGACCCAGTACTTC
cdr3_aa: CTSSPDRVQETQYF

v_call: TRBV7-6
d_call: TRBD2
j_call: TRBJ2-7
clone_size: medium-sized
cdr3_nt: TGTGCCAGCAGCTTAGCGGGGGGTAGCGGGGCCGCCTACGAGCAGTACTTC
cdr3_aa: CASSLAGGSGAAYEQYF

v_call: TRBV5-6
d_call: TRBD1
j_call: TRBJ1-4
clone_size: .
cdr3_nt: TGTGCCAGCAGCCCAGACAGGGGGCTCGGGAATGAAAAACTGTTTTTT
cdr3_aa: CASSPDRGLGNEKLFF

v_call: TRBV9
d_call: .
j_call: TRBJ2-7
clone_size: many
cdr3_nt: TGTGCCAGCAGCGCAGGAGACGTTTACGAGCAGTACTTC
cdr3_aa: CASSAGDVYEQYF

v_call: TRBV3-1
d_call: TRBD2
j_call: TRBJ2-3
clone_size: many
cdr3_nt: TGTGCCAGCAGCCACGGGGTGACTAGCATGACAGATACGCAGTATTTT
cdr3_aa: CASSHGVTSMTDTQYF

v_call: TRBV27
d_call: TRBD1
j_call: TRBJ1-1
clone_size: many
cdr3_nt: TGTGCCAGCAGTACCACGGGACAGGTATTCGGTTTTGGTGAAGCTTTCTTT
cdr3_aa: CASSTTGQVFGFGEAFF

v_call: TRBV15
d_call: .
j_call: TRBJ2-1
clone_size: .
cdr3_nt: TGTGCCACCAGCAGAGAGAGTCTAGCCCTTAGCTCCTACAATGAGCAGTTCTTC
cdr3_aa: CATSRESLALSSYNEQFF

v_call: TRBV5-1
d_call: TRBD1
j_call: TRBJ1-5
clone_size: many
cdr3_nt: TGCGCCAGCAGCTTGGTACCAGGGGGTGGTAACAATCAGCCCCAGCATTTT
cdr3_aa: CASSLVPGGGNNQPQHF

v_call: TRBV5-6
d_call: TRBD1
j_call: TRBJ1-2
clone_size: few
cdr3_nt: TGTGCCAGCAGCCCCGCAACAGGGGAAGGCTACACCTTC
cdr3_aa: CASSPATGEGYTF